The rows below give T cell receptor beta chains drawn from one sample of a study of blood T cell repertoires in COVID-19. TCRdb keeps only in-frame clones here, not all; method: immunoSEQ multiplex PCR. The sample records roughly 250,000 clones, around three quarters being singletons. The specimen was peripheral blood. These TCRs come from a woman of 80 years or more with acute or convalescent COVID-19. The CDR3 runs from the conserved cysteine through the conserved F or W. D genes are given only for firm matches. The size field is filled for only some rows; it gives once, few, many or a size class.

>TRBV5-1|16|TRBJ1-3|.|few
CASSLERQSRGNTIYF
TGCGCCAGCAGCTTGGAAAGACAGTCGCGGGGAAACACCATATATTTT
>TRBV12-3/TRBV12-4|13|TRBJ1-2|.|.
CASSQDRFYGYTF
TGTGCCAGCAGTCAAGACAGGTTCTATGGCTACACCTTC
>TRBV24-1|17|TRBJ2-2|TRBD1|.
CATSDFTPDREHRGAVF
TGTGCCACCAGTGATTTCACCCCGGACAGGGAACACCGGGGAGCTGTTTTT
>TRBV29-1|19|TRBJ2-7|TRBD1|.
CSVGSPRDGQGVPRTEQYF
TGCAGCGTTGGTAGCCCCAGGGATGGCCAGGGGGTACCTCGCACGGAGCAGTACTTC
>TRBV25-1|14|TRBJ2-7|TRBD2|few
CAADKRELVYEQYF
TGTGCCGCTGACAAGCGGGAGCTCGTATACGAGCAGTACTTC
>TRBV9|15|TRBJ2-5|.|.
CASSVESGGMKTQYF
TGTGCCAGCAGCGTAGAGTCTGGAGGTATGAAGACCCAGTACTTC
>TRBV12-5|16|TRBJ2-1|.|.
CASGLWAASPYNEQFF
TGTGCTAGTGGTTTGTGGGCCGCCAGCCCGTACAATGAGCAGTTCTTC
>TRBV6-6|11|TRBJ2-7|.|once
CASSLENEQYF
TGTGCCAGCAGCCTGGAGAACGAGCAGTACTTC
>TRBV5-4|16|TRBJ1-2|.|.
CASSFSTGLDLYGYTF
TGTGCCAGCAGCTTCTCAACGGGACTGGACCTCTATGGCTACACCTTC
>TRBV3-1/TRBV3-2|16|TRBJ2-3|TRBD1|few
CASSLQGAVGTDTQYF
TGTGCCAGCAGCCTCCAGGGGGCCGTGGGCACAGATACGCAGTATTTT
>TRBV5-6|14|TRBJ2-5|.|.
CASSFRTLGETQYF
TGTGCCAGCAGCTTCCGGACTTTGGGCGAGACCCAGTACTTC
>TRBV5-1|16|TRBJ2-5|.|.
CASSLAETGGRETQYF
TGCGCCAGCAGCTTGGCCGAAACCGGGGGACGGGAGACCCAGTACTTC
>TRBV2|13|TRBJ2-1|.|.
CASKRTGLVKQFF
TGTGCCAGCAAAAGGACCGGACTGGTGAAGCAGTTCTTC
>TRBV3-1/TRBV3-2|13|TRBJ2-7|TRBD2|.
CASSQARAGFRYF
TGTGCCAGCAGCCAAGCCCGAGCGGGGTTCAGGTACTTC